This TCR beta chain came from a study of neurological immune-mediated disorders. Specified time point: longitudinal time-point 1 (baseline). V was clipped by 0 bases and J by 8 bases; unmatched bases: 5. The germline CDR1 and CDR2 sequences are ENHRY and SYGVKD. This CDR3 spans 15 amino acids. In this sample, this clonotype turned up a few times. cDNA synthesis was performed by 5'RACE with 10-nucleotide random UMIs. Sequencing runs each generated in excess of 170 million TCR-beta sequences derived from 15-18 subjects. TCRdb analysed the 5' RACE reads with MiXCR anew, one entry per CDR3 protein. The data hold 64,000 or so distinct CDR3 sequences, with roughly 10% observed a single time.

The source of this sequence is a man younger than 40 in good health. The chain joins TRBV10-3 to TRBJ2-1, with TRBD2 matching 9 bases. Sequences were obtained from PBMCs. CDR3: CAISESASGNDEQFF. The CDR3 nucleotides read TGTGCCATCAGTGAGTCTGCTAGCGGGAACGATGAGCAGTTCTTC.